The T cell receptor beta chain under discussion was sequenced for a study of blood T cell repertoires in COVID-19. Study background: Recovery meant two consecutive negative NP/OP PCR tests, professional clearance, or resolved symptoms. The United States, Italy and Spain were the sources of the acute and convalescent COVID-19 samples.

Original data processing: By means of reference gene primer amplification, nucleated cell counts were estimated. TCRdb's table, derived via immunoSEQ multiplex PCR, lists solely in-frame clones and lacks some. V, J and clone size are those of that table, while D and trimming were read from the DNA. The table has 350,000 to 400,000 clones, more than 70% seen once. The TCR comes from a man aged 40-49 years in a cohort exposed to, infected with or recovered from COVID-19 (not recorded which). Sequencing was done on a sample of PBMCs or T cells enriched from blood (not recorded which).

The CDR3 is CASSTRVEGEQYF. The DNA for the CDR3 is TGTGCCAGTAGCACCCGGGTAGAAGGCGAGCAGTACTTC. This chain joins TRBV19 and TRBJ2-7, with no clear D. V lost 6 bases to trimming and J lost 6 bases, with 15 bases between them. CDR1 and CDR2 (germline): LNHDA, SQIVND (reference sequence). This CDR3 comprises 13 residues.